This T cell receptor (beta chain) stems from a study of blood T cells in healthy people across ages. With a J-beta primer mix and a sample-barcoded 5' primer, a second PCR ran roughly 7 to 11 cycles. Via MiXCR, TCRdb re-called the 5' RACE reads, giving one row per CDR3 protein. The sample consists of approximately 600,000 distinct CDR3 sequences, roughly three fifths of them appearing once. CDR1 and CDR2 (germline): MNHNY, SVGAGI (reference sequence). The CDR3 has 15 amino acids. Trimming cost V 6 bases and J 7 bases, with 18 bases left between them. Regarding the study as a whole: Conclusively comparing naive with antigen-experienced cells was impossible with unsorted PBMCs.

This clonotype has only a few counts. Its target is unknown. The origin of this receptor is a man in his sixties in good health. The sequenced sample consisted of blood. The chain combines TRBV6-6 with TRBJ1-4; D possibly corresponds to TRBD1 (6 bases). The CDR3 is CASRRGIGGIEKLFF. The CDR3 region has the DNA TGTGCCAGCAGACGGGGAATAGGGGGGATTGAAAAACTGTTTTTT.